This T cell receptor beta chain was recovered during a study of blood T cells in healthy people across ages. Overall study findings and caveats: Leaving the PBMCs unsorted stopped any conclusive comparison of naive versus antigen-experienced cells.

PCR was performed a second time for about 6 to 12 cycles using a sample-barcoded 5' primer and a J-beta primer mix. TCRdb passed the 5' RACE reads through MiXCR, listing each CDR3 protein once. The sample yields 550,000 to 650,000 distinct CDR3 sequences, approximately 30% seen once. The CDR3 is 18 amino acids. The V and J ends lost 5 bases and 6 bases respectively, with 26 bases between them. Germline assignment: CDR1 SGHTA and CDR2 FQGNSA. This clonotype came up many times. Its matching antigen is unknown. Material for sequencing was blood. The receptor comes from a woman older than 75 in good health. The rearrangement uses TRBV7-2 and TRBJ1-5, with TRBD1 as a possible D gene (5 bases). CDR3 sequence reads: CASSTRGPTWGVVQPQHF. The CDR3 nucleotides are TGTGCCAGCAGCACTAGGGGACCCACCTGGGGGGTAGTTCAGCCCCAGCATTTT. Full variable domain (missing parts from reference TRBV7-2 and TRBJ1-5): GAGVSQSPSNKVTEKGKDVELRCDPISGHTALYWYRQSLGQGLEFLIYFQGNSAPDKSGLPSDRFSAERTGGSVSTLTIQRTQQEDSAVYLCASSTRGPTWGVVQPQHFGDGTRLSIL.